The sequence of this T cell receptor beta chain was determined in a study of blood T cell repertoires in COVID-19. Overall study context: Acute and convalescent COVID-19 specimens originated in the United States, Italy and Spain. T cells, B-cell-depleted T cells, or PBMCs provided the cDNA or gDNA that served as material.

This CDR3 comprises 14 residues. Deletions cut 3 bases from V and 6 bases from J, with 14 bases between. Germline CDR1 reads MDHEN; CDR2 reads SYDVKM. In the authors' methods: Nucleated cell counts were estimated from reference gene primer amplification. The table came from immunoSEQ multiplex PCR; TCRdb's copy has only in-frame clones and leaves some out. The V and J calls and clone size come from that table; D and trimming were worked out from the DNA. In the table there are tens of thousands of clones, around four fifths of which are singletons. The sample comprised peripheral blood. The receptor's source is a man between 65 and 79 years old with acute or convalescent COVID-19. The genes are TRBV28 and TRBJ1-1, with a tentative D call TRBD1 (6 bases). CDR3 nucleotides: TGTGCCAGCAGTTTCGAGGGGTGGGGGCCTGAAGCTTTCTTT. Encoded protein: CASSFEGWGPEAFF. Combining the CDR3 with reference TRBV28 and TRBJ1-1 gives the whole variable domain DVKVTQSSRYLVKRTGEKVFLECVQDMDHENMFWYRQDPGLGLRLIYFSYDVKMKEKGDIPEGYSVSREKKERFSLILESASTNQTSMYLCASSFEGWGPEAFFGQGTRLTVV.